This T cell receptor (beta chain) was identified in a study of blood T cell repertoires in COVID-19. Clones were sequenced by immunoSEQ multiplex PCR, and TCRdb holds only the in-frame ones, with some missing. The sample yields some 250,000 clones, 80% to 90% seen once. The sequence was collected from an elderly woman with COVID-19, enrolled during active disease. Sequenced material: peripheral blood.

The CDR3 DNA reads as TGTGCCACCTCCGGGACAGGCGCTCCCCCTTATGGCTACACCTTC. Its protein product is CATSGTGAPPYGYTF. V gene TRBV6-5 combines with J gene TRBJ1-2; 8 bases align to TRBD1. CDR3 length equals 15 residues. The germline V gene encodes CDR1 MNHEY and CDR2 SVGAGI. The V gene end was trimmed by 10 bases and the J gene end by 5 bases; junction bases not matched to a gene: 15.